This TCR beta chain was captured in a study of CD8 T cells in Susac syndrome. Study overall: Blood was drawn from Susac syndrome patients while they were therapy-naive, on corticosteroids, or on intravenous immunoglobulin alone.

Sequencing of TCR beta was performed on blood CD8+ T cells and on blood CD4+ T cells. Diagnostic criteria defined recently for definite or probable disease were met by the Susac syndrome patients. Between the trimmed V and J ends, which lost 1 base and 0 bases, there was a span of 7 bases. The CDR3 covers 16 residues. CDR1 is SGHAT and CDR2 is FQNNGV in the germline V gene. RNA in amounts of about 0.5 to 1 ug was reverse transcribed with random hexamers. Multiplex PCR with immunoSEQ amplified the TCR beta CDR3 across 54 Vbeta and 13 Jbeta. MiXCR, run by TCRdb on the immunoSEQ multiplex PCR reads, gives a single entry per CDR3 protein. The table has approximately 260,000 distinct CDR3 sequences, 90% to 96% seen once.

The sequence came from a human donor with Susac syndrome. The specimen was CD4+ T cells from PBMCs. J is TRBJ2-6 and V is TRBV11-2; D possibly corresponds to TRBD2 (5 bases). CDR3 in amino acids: CASSLGRISGANVLTF. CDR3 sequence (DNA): TGTGCCAGCAGCTTAGGGAGGATCTCTGGGGCCAACGTCCTGACTTTC.